This record covers a single T cell receptor (beta chain). The data were obtained in a study of cytomegalovirus exposure and HLA in healthy donors. Those who donated were healthy bone marrow donors. The CDR3 covers 16 residues. The germline gives CDR1 MGHRA, CDR2 YSYEKL. V lost 2 bases to trimming and J lost 6 bases; unmatched junction nucleotides: 4. The PCR employed 60 Vbeta primers together with 13 Jbeta primers. TCRdb's table, derived via immunoSEQ multiplex PCR, lists solely in-frame clones and lacks some. In total, the table holds some 110,000 clones. This receptor was identified in a man aged 18 to 29 in good health and CMV-seronegative. The sequenced sample was PBMCs. V is TRBV4-1 and J is TRBJ2-1; TRBD2 agrees at 13 bases. The CDR3 reads CASSQTGLAGINEQFF. The CDR3 bases are TGCGCCAGCAGCCAAACGGGACTAGCGGGAATCAATGAGCAGTTCTTC.